A single sample is the source of the 8 T cell receptor beta chains below, sequenced in a study of sequential checkpoint blockade in melanoma. Clones were sequenced by immunoSEQ multiplex PCR, and TCRdb holds only the in-frame ones, with some missing. The sample records roughly 18,000 clones, over 60% being singletons. Specified treatment: randomized to nivolumab then ipilimumab (arm A) or the reverse (arm B). The specimen comprised tumor tissue (inferred from file names), sampled from a patient given nivolumab and ipilimumab in sequence. The receptors were sampled from a human donor with melanoma.

The chain links TRBV5-1 to TRBJ2-7, with D perhaps matching TRBD1 (6 bases). V lost 1 base to trimming and J lost 1 base, with 15 bases between them. The CDR3 loop spans 16 amino acids. Germline V lookup: CDR1 SGHRS, CDR2 YFSETQ. DNA of the CDR3: TGCGCCAGCAGCTTGTCGGGACAACTAGTGTCCTACGAGCAGTACTTC. It specifies CASSLSGQLVSYEQYF.

V gene TRBV18 combines with J gene TRBJ1-6; TRBD1 might be the D (6 bases). CDR1 is KGHSH and CDR2 is LQKENI in the germline V gene. The CDR3 totals 16 residues. The V gene lost 4 bases and the J gene lost 6 bases, with 16 bases spanning the gap. DNA for the CDR3: TGTGCCAGCTCACAGACGACAGGAGTTGTTAATTCACCCCTCCACTTT. Amino acid sequence: CASSQTTGVVNSPLHF.

V and J are TRBV7-4 and TRBJ1-2, with D unresolved. The germline CDR1 and CDR2 sequences are SGHVT and SQSDAQ. The V and J ends lost 6 bases and 4 bases respectively, with 27 bases between them. This CDR3 is built from 18 residues. CDR3 region: CASSTLRQADGPSYGYTF. The CDR3 DNA reads as TGTGCCAGCAGTACTTTACGGCAGGCCGACGGACCTTCCTATGGCTACACCTTC.

The genes are TRBV25-1 and TRBJ2-1; TRBD2 might be the D (6 bases). CDR3 length: 15 residues. Trimming shortened V by 1 base and J by 8 bases, and 15 bases separated the two germline ends. Germline lookup yields CDR1 MGHDK and CDR2 SYGVNS. In nucleotides, the CDR3 is TGTGCCAGCAGTGAATCCCGGAGGGCCCTCCATGAGCAGTTCTTC. Translating it yields CASSESRRALHEQFF.

The rearrangement joins TRBV28 to TRBJ1-1, with unresolved D. The CDR3 has 12 amino acids. V lost 4 bases to trimming and J lost 10 bases, with 13 bases between them. Per germline, CDR1 MDHEN and CDR2 SYDVKM. In nucleotides, the CDR3 is TGTGCCAGCAGTTCGGGCGGTCGCACAGCTTTCTTT. Encoded protein: CASSSGGRTAFF.

J is TRBJ2-7 and V is TRBV18; D is tentatively TRBD1 or TRBD2 (5 bases each). The CDR3 extends over 16 amino acids. CDR1 is KGHSH and CDR2 is LQKENI in the germline V gene. V lost 3 bases to trimming and J lost 0 bases, with 15 bases between them. CDR3 loop: CASSPRDRRSSYEQYF. The CDR3 nucleotides read TGTGCCAGCTCACCCCGGGACCGGAGGAGCTCCTACGAGCAGTACTTC.

The chain employs TRBV18 and TRBJ1-2, with D possibly matching TRBD1 (5 bases). The ends were cut back, 2 bases at V and 2 bases at J, with 12 bases in the middle. Germline loops: CDR1 KGHSH, CDR2 LQKENI. The CDR3 runs 15 residues. CDR3 residues: CASSPWGDQNYGYTF. The CDR3 DNA is TGTGCCAGCTCACCATGGGGGGATCAGAACTATGGCTACACCTTC.

This chain connects TRBV7-6 to TRBJ2-1, with 8 bases fitting TRBD2. The germline V gene encodes CDR1 SGHVS and CDR2 FNYEAQ. The CDR3 has 15 residues. J gave up 9 bases and V 5 bases, and 12 bases lay outside the gene matches. For the CDR3, the DNA is TGTGCCAGCAGCCCCGGGGAGCTGGCGGGAGGTGAGCAGTTCTTC. It yields the protein CASSPGELAGGEQFF.